The rows below give T cell receptor beta chains drawn from one sample of a study of CD8 T cells in ankylosing spondylitis. TCRdb processed the 5' RACE reads anew with MiXCR; each CDR3 protein has one entry. Counted here are a few hundred thousand distinct CDR3 sequences, roughly 12% occurring once; the ten biggest clones make up under 7.5%. The sample taken for sequencing was blood, either unsorted or a sorted T cell fraction (not recorded which). The receptors come from a male donor with ankylosing spondylitis. The CDR3 runs from the conserved cysteine through the conserved F or W. Fields, in order: CDR3 DNA, CDR3 protein, clone size, D gene, V gene, J gene. A D gene is named only where the DNA matches it firmly. Clone size is given for some rows only: seen once, a few or many times, or a class if the clone is expanded.

cdr3_nt: TGTGCCAGCAGCCAAAGGGGGAGCGGGAGTGTTGAGACCCAGTACTTC; cdr3_aa: CASSQRGSGSVETQYF; clone_size: NA; d_call: TRBD2; v_call: TRBV3-1; j_call: TRBJ2-5
cdr3_nt: TGTGCCAGTAGTATAGGACAAGTCAAAGAGCAGTACTTC; cdr3_aa: CASSIGQVKEQYF; clone_size: few; d_call: NA; v_call: TRBV19; j_call: TRBJ2-7
cdr3_nt: TGTGCCATCAGTGAGTCGATGCAGGGACTAGCGGGAAAGACCCAGTACTTC; cdr3_aa: CAISESMQGLAGKTQYF; clone_size: NA; d_call: TRBD2; v_call: TRBV10-3; j_call: TRBJ2-5
cdr3_nt: TGTGCCAGCAGTCCCCCTCTTTCCCGGCAGGATACGCAGTATTTT; cdr3_aa: CASSPPLSRQDTQYF; clone_size: few; d_call: NA; v_call: TRBV7-2; j_call: TRBJ2-3
cdr3_nt: TGTGCCAGTAGCCTTTTTGGGCACGTAACCACTACGACGGAGCAGTACTTC; cdr3_aa: CASSLFGHVTTTTEQYF; clone_size: NA; d_call: NA; v_call: TRBV19; j_call: TRBJ2-7
cdr3_nt: TGTGCCAGCAGTTCGCCGGGACAGGGTCGGAGCAATCAGCCCCAGCATTTT; cdr3_aa: CASSSPGQGRSNQPQHF; clone_size: few; d_call: TRBD1; v_call: TRBV12-3/TRBV12-4; j_call: TRBJ1-5
cdr3_nt: TGTGCCAGCAGTTTAGTTTCGCCAGGGAAGGAAACCGGGGAGCTGTTTTTT; cdr3_aa: CASSLVSPGKETGELFF; clone_size: few; d_call: NA; v_call: TRBV12-3/TRBV12-4; j_call: TRBJ2-2
cdr3_nt: TGCAGCGTTGGGGGCCACGGACAGATATTCAATGAGCAGTTCTTC; cdr3_aa: CSVGGHGQIFNEQFF; clone_size: many; d_call: NA; v_call: TRBV29-1; j_call: TRBJ2-1
cdr3_nt: TGCAGTGCTAGAGATCCCCTAGCCGCGACCCAGTACTTC; cdr3_aa: CSARDPLAATQYF; clone_size: NA; d_call: NA; v_call: TRBV20-1; j_call: TRBJ2-5
cdr3_nt: TGTGCCAGCAGTGCAAGTCTAGCGTGGGTGACCCAGTACTTC; cdr3_aa: CASSASLAWVTQYF; clone_size: many; d_call: NA; v_call: TRBV2; j_call: TRBJ2-5
cdr3_nt: TGCAGTGCCCTGGGGCTCTACTCCTACAATGAGCAGTTCTTC; cdr3_aa: CSALGLYSYNEQFF; clone_size: many; d_call: NA; v_call: TRBV20-1; j_call: TRBJ2-1
cdr3_nt: TGTGCCAGCAGTATCCAGGGGCCCAATCAGCCCCAGCATTTT; cdr3_aa: CASSIQGPNQPQHF; clone_size: few; d_call: NA; v_call: TRBV28; j_call: TRBJ1-5
cdr3_nt: TGTGCCAGCAAGACGGTAGCGGGAGCAAATGAGCAGTTCTTC; cdr3_aa: CASKTVAGANEQFF; clone_size: few; d_call: TRBD2; v_call: TRBV2; j_call: TRBJ2-1